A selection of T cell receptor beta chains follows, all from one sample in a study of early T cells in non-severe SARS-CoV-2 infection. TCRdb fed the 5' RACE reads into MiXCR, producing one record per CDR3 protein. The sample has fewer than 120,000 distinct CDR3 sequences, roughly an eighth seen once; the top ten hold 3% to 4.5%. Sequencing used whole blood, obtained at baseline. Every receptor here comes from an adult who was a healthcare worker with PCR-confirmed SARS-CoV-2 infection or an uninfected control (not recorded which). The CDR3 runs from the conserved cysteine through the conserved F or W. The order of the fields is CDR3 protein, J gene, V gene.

CDR3aa: CASSPQTGAGSQYF
j_gene: TRBJ2-7
v_gene: TRBV11-2

CDR3aa: CASSLSVNTEAFF
j_gene: TRBJ1-1
v_gene: TRBV27

CDR3aa: CASSPNGEVYGYTF
j_gene: TRBJ1-2
v_gene: TRBV5-1

CDR3aa: CASSSDRWKQPQHF
j_gene: TRBJ1-5
v_gene: TRBV6-5

CDR3aa: CASRPTAGGNTGELFF
j_gene: TRBJ2-2
v_gene: TRBV7-6

CDR3aa: CASSSEQGSGELFF
j_gene: TRBJ2-2
v_gene: TRBV5-1

CDR3aa: CASSYSTGERTEAFF
j_gene: TRBJ1-1
v_gene: TRBV6-5

CDR3aa: CSASYWGGSGEQFF
j_gene: TRBJ2-1
v_gene: TRBV20-1

CDR3aa: CSVEGRAMNTEAFF
j_gene: TRBJ1-1
v_gene: TRBV29-1

CDR3aa: CASTGTSPSHEQYF
j_gene: TRBJ2-7
v_gene: TRBV6-6

CDR3aa: CSIKTSGRPIEQYF
j_gene: TRBJ2-7
v_gene: TRBV29-1

CDR3aa: CASSNRTGGYSPLHF
j_gene: TRBJ1-6
v_gene: TRBV19

CDR3aa: CASSDQGLAEAFF
j_gene: TRBJ1-1
v_gene: TRBV10-1

CDR3aa: CASSLRDREHEQFF
j_gene: TRBJ2-1
v_gene: TRBV5-1

CDR3aa: CASSSPGNTIYF
j_gene: TRBJ1-3
v_gene: TRBV7-9

CDR3aa: CASKGRSGNTIYF
j_gene: TRBJ1-3
v_gene: TRBV2

CDR3aa: CASSDIGYGYTF
j_gene: TRBJ1-2
v_gene: TRBV2

CDR3aa: CASSSFYGDPGELFF
j_gene: TRBJ2-2
v_gene: TRBV7-2

CDR3aa: CASSFGGKGNQPQHF
j_gene: TRBJ1-5
v_gene: TRBV12-3/TRBV12-4

CDR3aa: CASSSRTGGTEAFF
j_gene: TRBJ1-1
v_gene: TRBV9

CDR3aa: CSAGTAFSNYGYTF
j_gene: TRBJ1-2
v_gene: TRBV20-1

CDR3aa: CASSQLDILAFTGELFF
j_gene: TRBJ2-2
v_gene: TRBV4-1

CDR3aa: CASSLRLRGPGELFF
j_gene: TRBJ2-2
v_gene: TRBV9

CDR3aa: CASSSTPRGNNEQFF
j_gene: TRBJ2-1
v_gene: TRBV7-8

CDR3aa: CASSSPPRAYEQYF
j_gene: TRBJ2-7
v_gene: TRBV28

CDR3aa: CASSLGTGSTPNYEQYF
j_gene: TRBJ2-7
v_gene: TRBV5-4

CDR3aa: CASSHGGVSSTDTQFF
j_gene: TRBJ2-3
v_gene: TRBV5-1

CDR3aa: CASSLAGTVNTEAFF
j_gene: TRBJ1-1
v_gene: TRBV12-3/TRBV12-4

CDR3aa: CASSQSGGQSGGTDTQYF
j_gene: TRBJ2-3
v_gene: TRBV4-1

CDR3aa: CASSPVAGISYNEQFF
j_gene: TRBJ2-1
v_gene: TRBV3-1

CDR3aa: CASMGDTQYF
j_gene: TRBJ2-3
v_gene: TRBV7-9

CDR3aa: CASSSIGTGAYYGYTF
j_gene: TRBJ1-2
v_gene: TRBV6-5

CDR3aa: CASSLGEHKITHEQFF
j_gene: TRBJ2-1
v_gene: TRBV7-3

CDR3aa: CASRDLGTGDHQPQHF
j_gene: TRBJ1-5
v_gene: TRBV28

CDR3aa: CATSDPRGGREETQYF
j_gene: TRBJ2-5
v_gene: TRBV24-1

CDR3aa: CASRRSGRIAEQFF
j_gene: TRBJ2-1
v_gene: TRBV28

CDR3aa: CAWSVGGYEQYF
j_gene: TRBJ2-7
v_gene: TRBV30

CDR3aa: CASSKGQSETQYF
j_gene: TRBJ2-5
v_gene: TRBV5-1

CDR3aa: CASSLPNRDTDTQYF
j_gene: TRBJ2-3
v_gene: TRBV5-6

CDR3aa: CAWSGRGKEQFF
j_gene: TRBJ2-1
v_gene: TRBV30

CDR3aa: CASRGTGEETQYF
j_gene: TRBJ2-5
v_gene: TRBV4-2

CDR3aa: CASTQGAQFNEQFF
j_gene: TRBJ2-1
v_gene: TRBV4-2

CDR3aa: CASTGQGANTGELFF
j_gene: TRBJ2-2
v_gene: TRBV2

CDR3aa: CASSTDREETQYF
j_gene: TRBJ2-5
v_gene: TRBV11-2

CDR3aa: CASSSAGTGVISNQPQHF
j_gene: TRBJ1-5
v_gene: TRBV7-9

CDR3aa: CSVLPTRQETQYF
j_gene: TRBJ2-5
v_gene: TRBV29-1

CDR3aa: CASNRREGGTGELFF
j_gene: TRBJ2-2
v_gene: TRBV6-6

CDR3aa: CASSLATTGKISPQHF
j_gene: TRBJ1-5
v_gene: TRBV7-8

CDR3aa: CASSIQGNQPQHF
j_gene: TRBJ1-5
v_gene: TRBV10-1

CDR3aa: CASRLGWTGELFF
j_gene: TRBJ2-2
v_gene: TRBV2

CDR3aa: CSVERGNTEAFF
j_gene: TRBJ1-1
v_gene: TRBV29-1

CDR3aa: CASSPGTTPGDEQFF
j_gene: TRBJ2-1
v_gene: TRBV11-2

CDR3aa: CASSLQGGNYGYTF
j_gene: TRBJ1-2
v_gene: TRBV12-3/TRBV12-4

CDR3aa: CASSSPGYSRPYEQYF
j_gene: TRBJ2-7
v_gene: TRBV28